The 19 T cell receptor beta chains below were found in one sample sequenced in a study of blood T cell repertoires in COVID-19. Produced via immunoSEQ multiplex PCR; TCRdb's table is partial and in-frame only. The sample consists of tens of thousands of clones, around three quarters of them appearing once. Input material: peripheral blood. These receptors all come from a human donor in a cohort sampled during active COVID-19.

CDR3 sequence reads: CASSLLAGAHAGELFF. As DNA, the CDR3 is TGTGCCAGCAGCTTACTAGCGGGAGCTCACGCCGGGGAGCTGTTTTTT. The V and J genes are TRBV7-2 and TRBJ2-2; 10 bases align to TRBD2. Germline CDR1 is SGHTA and CDR2 is FQGNSA. The CDR3 runs 16 residues. Unmatched junction bases numbered 6, after V lost 2 bases and J lost 6 bases.

The rearrangement joins TRBV30 to TRBJ2-5, with 7 bases lining up with TRBD1. The J segment lost 5 bases and the V segment lost 1 base, leaving 4 bases of the junction unmatched. The CDR3 sequence is 13 residues long. The germline CDR1 and CDR2 sequences are GTSNPN and SVGIG (reference sequence). CDR3 residues: CAWSAFRGETQYF. CDR3 nucleotide sequence: TGTGCCTGGAGTGCCTTCAGGGGGGAGACCCAGTACTTC. Using reference TRBV30 and TRBJ2-5 for the parts outside the CDR3, the full variable domain is SQTIHQWPATLVQPVGSPLSLECTVEGTSNPNLYWYRQAAGRGLQLLFYSVGIGQISSEVPQNLSASRPQDRQFILSSKKLLLSDSGFYLCAWSAFRGETQYFGPGTRLLVL.

The chain carries TRBV7-2 and TRBJ2-6; 8 nucleotides line up with TRBD2. Germline V lookup: CDR1 SGHTA, CDR2 FQGNSA. This CDR3 region has 16 residues. The J segment lost 3 bases and the V segment lost 5 bases, leaving 6 bases of the junction unmatched. CDR3 DNA sequence: TGTGCCAGCAGCCCCCGGGGGGGGAGTGGGGCCAACGTCCTGACTTTC. Protein product: CASSPRGGSGANVLTF.

The chain uses TRBV21-1 and TRBJ2-7; TRBD2, as called in the table, went unchecked against the DNA. TRBV21-1 is a listed pseudogene. There are 14 residues in the CDR3. The chain's CDR3 is CASSKGSTSYEQYF. CDR3 nucleotides: TGTGCCAGCAGCAAAGGGTCTACTTCCTACGAGCAGTACTTC.

The CDR3, as DNA: TGTGCCAGCAGTCGACTCCACTACGAGCAGTACTTC. Protein sequence: CASSRLHYEQYF. The genes are TRBV7-9 and TRBJ2-7; no clear D. There are 12 residues in the CDR3. Germline loops: CDR1 SEHNR, CDR2 FQNEAQ (reference sequence). Trimming cost V 6 bases and J 3 bases, with 9 bases left between them.

The chain recombines TRBV19 with TRBJ2-7, with D possibly being TRBD1 (6 bases). This CDR3 has 15 amino acids. The V end was cut by 8 bases, the J end by 1 base, with 18 bases between. Germline V gives CDR1 LNHDA, CDR2 SQIVND (reference sequence). Here the CDR3 reads CASRDAGTSSYEQYF. CDR3 sequence (DNA): TGTGCCAGTCGTGATGCCGGGACATCTTCCTACGAGCAGTACTTC.

This chain connects TRBV6-6 to TRBJ1-2, with 7 nucleotides matching TRBD1. The CDR3 is 15 amino acids. V dropped 2 bases and J dropped 0; count of bases not matched to a gene: 3. Germline V lookup: CDR1 MNHNY, CDR2 SVGAGI (reference sequence). CDR3 region: CASSYGTAANYGYTF. Here the CDR3 DNA reads TGTGCCAGCAGTTACGGGACAGCCGCTAACTATGGCTACACCTTC.

This sequence joins TRBV4-3 and TRBJ1-6; weak D call: TRBD1 (5 bases). The CDR3 runs to 17 residues. In germline, CDR1 is LGHNA, CDR2 YSLEER. Deletions cut 0 bases from V and 0 bases from J, with 9 bases between. In nucleotides, the CDR3 is TGCGCCAGCAGCCAAGATGGGGGAGGCTCCTATAATTCACCCCTCCACTTT. Translation gives CASSQDGGGSYNSPLHF.

This clone was observed a few times. The chain carries TRBV27 and TRBJ1-5, with D possibly being TRBD1 (5 bases). The germline CDR1 and CDR2 sequences are MNHEY and SMNVEV (reference sequence). V was trimmed by 6 bases and J by 5 bases, leaving 11 bases between them. CDR3 size: 13 residues. The CDR3 reads CASSRTGDQPQHF. CDR3 nucleotide sequence: TGTGCCAGCAGCCGTACGGGGGATCAGCCCCAGCATTTT.

The J gene is TRBJ2-7, the V gene TRBV4-1; 7 bases align to TRBD1. Trimming cost V 6 bases and J 7 bases; bases outside gene matches: 18. The CDR3 has 16 amino acids. From germline, CDR1 is MGHRA and CDR2 YSYEKL. CDR3 nucleotides: TGCGCCAGCAGGCCGACCGCCGGGACAGTGAGCAGAGAGCAGTACTTC. It translates to CASRPTAGTVSREQYF.

V is TRBV6-6 and J is TRBJ2-1, with D tentatively TRBD2 (5 bases). Germline CDR1 MNHNY, CDR2 SVGAGI (reference sequence). V was shortened by 0 bases and J by 0 bases, with 9 bases between the two germline ends. The CDR3 extends over 16 amino acids. The CDR3 bases are TGTGCCAGCAGTTACTCGGGTGGGAGCTCCTACAATGAGCAGTTCTTC. It encodes CASSYSGGSSYNEQFF.

The CDR3 DNA reads as TGTGCCAGCTTGCGCGTGGACCTCGGGGACGAGCAGTACTTC. Translated, it gives CASLRVDLGDEQYF. The chain uses TRBV6-5 and TRBJ2-7; D might be TRBD2 (5 bases). Germline CDR1 is MNHEY and CDR2 is SVGAGI. The V end lost 8 bases, the J end lost 5 bases, and 19 bases lay between the germline ends. CDR3 length: 14 residues.

The chain carries TRBV19 and TRBJ1-5; 7 bases map to TRBD1. Germline CDR1 LNHDA, CDR2 SQIVND (reference sequence). J lost 4 bases, V lost 6 bases, and 3 bases had no gene match. This CDR3 has 13 amino acids. The CDR3 bases are TGTGCCAGTAGCGACAGGGTGAATCAGCCCCAGCATTTT. This encodes CASSDRVNQPQHF.

The V gene is TRBV4-1, the J gene TRBJ1-5, with TRBD1 matching 8 bases. CDR1 is MGHRA, CDR2 YSYEKL, per germline. This CDR3 has 15 amino acids. V lost 3 bases, J lost 3 bases, and 4 bases stayed unmatched. CDR3 sequence (DNA): TGCGCCAGCAGCCAGACAGGGGTCTTCAATCAGCCCCAGCATTTT. It yields the protein CASSQTGVFNQPQHF.

This rearrangement joins TRBV6-1 to TRBJ2-5; possibly TRBD1 for D (5 bases). CDR1 MNHNS and CDR2 SASEGT come from the germline V gene. The CDR3 runs 14 residues. V lost 2 bases and J 5 bases, leaving 12 bases between the germline ends. The CDR3 region is CASSEIGRVETQYF. CDR3 nucleotides: TGTGCCAGCAGTGAAATTGGCAGGGTGGAGACCCAGTACTTC.

V and J are TRBV7-9 and TRBJ2-7; 11 positions match TRBD1. The germline V gene has CDR1 SEHNR and CDR2 FQNEAQ (reference sequence). CDR3 length: 15 residues. V shed 5 bases and J 5 bases; nucleotides not matched to a gene: 8. In DNA form, the CDR3 reads TGTGCCAGCAGCGCTACGGGACAGGGGGGAGACGAGCAGTACTTC. Its translation is CASSATGQGGDEQYF.

This chain connects TRBV7-9 to TRBJ2-5; 11 nucleotides align to TRBD2. V dropped 3 bases and J dropped 2; count of bases not matched to a gene: 2. This CDR3 spans 15 amino acids. Germline-derived CDR1 and CDR2 are SEHNR and FQNEAQ (reference sequence). CDR3 DNA: TGTGCCAGCAGCTTGACTAGCGGGGAACAAGAGACCCAGTACTTC. This codes for CASSLTSGEQETQYF. Full variable domain (rest looked up from reference TRBV7-9 and TRBJ2-5): DTGVSQNPRHKITKRGQNVTFRCDPISEHNRLYWYRQTLGQGPEFLTYFQNEAQLEKSRLLSDRFSAERPKGSFSTLEIQRTEQGDSAMYLCASSLTSGEQETQYFGPGTRLLVL.

The chain joins TRBV4-1 to TRBJ2-7; D is possibly TRBD1 (8 bases). Per germline, CDR1 MGHRA and CDR2 YSYEKL. The CDR3 spans 15 residues. Trimming removed 4 bases from V and 3 bases from J, with 16 bases in between. The CDR3 here is CASSPGGGQGYEQYF. The CDR3 nucleotides are TGCGCCAGCAGCCCGGGGGGAGGACAGGGCTACGAGCAGTACTTC.

The rearrangement joins TRBV7-9 to TRBJ2-6; possibly TRBD1 for D (5 bases). This CDR3 has 16 amino acids. Germline values: CDR1 SEHNR, CDR2 FQNEAQ (reference sequence). V lost 3 bases to trimming and J lost 3 bases, with 12 bases between them. CDR3 coding DNA: TGTGCCAGCAGCTTCCAGCAGGGCGGTGGGGCCAACGTCCTGACTTTC. This gives the protein CASSFQQGGGANVLTF.